Reported below is one T cell receptor (beta chain). What it recognizes is unknown. The data are from a study of yellow fever vaccine responses in identical twins. Study results and caveats: Reports say the vaccine T cell response in twins looked partly convergent and partly personalized.

Trimming stripped 4 bases from V and 4 bases from J, with 11 bases between. Germline CDR1 is SGHAT and CDR2 is FQNNGV. The CDR3 totals 13 residues. TCRdb reprocessed the RT-PCR reads with MiXCR, giving one entry per CDR3 protein. The profile shows over a thousand distinct CDR3 sequences, around 83% of them singletons. The TCR was taken from a woman aged 18-35 years who received the yellow fever vaccine. This rearrangement joins TRBV11-2 to TRBJ2-7, with D perhaps being TRBD1 or TRBD2 (5 bases each). The material was T cells from blood (PBMCs), unsorted or a sorted subset (not recorded which), obtained before or after yellow fever vaccination (not recorded which). The CDR3 sequence is CASSSQGPYEQYF. DNA for the CDR3: TGTGCCAGCAGCTCCCAGGGACCTTACGAGCAGTACTTC.